In its sample, the clone carrying this TCR beta chain was seen a few times. Its antigen is not identified. This specimen comes from a study of beta chain features in type 1 diabetes. Study-level points and caveats: Type 1 diabetes patients had VDJ junctions that carried fewer insertions and more deletions.

V dropped 1 base and J dropped 5 bases, with 14 bases sitting between them. CDR3 length: 16 residues. Germline assignment: CDR1 SGHTA and CDR2 FQGNSA. Isolated RNA was reverse transcribed in full, so expressed TCRB transcripts were sequenced. TCRdb's table, derived via immunoSEQ multiplex PCR, lists solely in-frame clones and lacks some. The sample shows fewer than 400,000 clones, 7.5% to 9% of them seen only once. The chain uses TRBV7-2 and TRBJ2-2; no definite D call. The receptor was derived from a woman under 30 in good health. What was sequenced was central memory CD4+ T cells from blood. The CDR3 DNA follows: TGTGCCAGCAGCTTAGGTCTGAGAGTACAAACCGGGGAGCTGTTTTTT. Amino acid sequence: CASSLGLRVQTGELFF.